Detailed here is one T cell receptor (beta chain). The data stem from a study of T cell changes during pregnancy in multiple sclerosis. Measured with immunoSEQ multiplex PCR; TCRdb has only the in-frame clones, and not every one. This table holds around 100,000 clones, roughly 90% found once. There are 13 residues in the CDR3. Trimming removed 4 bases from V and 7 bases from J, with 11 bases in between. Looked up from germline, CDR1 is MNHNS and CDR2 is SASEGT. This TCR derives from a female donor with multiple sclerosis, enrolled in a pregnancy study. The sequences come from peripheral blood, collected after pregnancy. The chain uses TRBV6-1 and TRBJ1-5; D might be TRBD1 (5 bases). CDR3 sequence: CASSAREEQPQHF. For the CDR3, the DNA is TGTGCCAGCAGTGCCAGGGAGGAACAGCCCCAGCATTTT.